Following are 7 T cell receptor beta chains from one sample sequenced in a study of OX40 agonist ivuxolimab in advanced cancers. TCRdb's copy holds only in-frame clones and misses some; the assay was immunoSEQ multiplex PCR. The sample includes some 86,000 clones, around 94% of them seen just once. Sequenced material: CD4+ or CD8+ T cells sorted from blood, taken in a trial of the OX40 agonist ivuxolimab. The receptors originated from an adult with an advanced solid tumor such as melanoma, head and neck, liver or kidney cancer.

The CDR3 protein is CASSVPGGRAEAFF. In nucleotides, the CDR3 is TGTGCCAGCAGCGTCCCCGGGGGGAGGGCTGAAGCTTTCTTT. The chain uses TRBV7-2 and TRBJ1-1; the D gene is possibly TRBD1 (5 bases). V was trimmed by 5 bases and J by 6 bases, leaving 16 bases between them. This CDR3 spans 14 amino acids. Germline V CDR1 and CDR2: SGHTA, FQGNSA.

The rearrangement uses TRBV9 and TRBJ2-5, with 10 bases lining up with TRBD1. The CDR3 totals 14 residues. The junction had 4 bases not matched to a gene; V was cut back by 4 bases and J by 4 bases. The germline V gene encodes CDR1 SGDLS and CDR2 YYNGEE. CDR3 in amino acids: CASSRQGAAETQYF. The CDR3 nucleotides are TGTGCCAGCAGCAGACAGGGGGCGGCAGAGACCCAGTACTTC.

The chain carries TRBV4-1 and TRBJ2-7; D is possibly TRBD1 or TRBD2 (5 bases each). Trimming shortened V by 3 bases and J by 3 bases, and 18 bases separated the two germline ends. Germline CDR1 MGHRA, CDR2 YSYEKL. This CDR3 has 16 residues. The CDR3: CASSQERDLLGYEQYF. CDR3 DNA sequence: TGCGCCAGCAGCCAGGAAAGGGACCTACTTGGCTACGAGCAGTACTTC.

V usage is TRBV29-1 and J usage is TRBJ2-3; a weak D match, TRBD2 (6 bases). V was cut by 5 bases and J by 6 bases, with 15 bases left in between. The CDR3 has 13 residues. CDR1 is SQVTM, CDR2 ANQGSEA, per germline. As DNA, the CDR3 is TGCAGCGTTCGTGGGGGGATAGCGGATACGCAGTATTTT. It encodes CSVRGGIADTQYF.

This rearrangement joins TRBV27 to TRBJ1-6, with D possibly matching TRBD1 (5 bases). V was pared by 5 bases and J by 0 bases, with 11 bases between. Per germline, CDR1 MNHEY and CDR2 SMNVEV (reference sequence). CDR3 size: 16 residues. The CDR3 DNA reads TGTGCCAGCAGTGCGACAGCTAACTCCTATAATTCACCCCTCCACTTT. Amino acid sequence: CASSATANSYNSPLHF.

The CDR3 spells CASNRFVGSYNEQFF. CDR3 bases: TGTGCCAGCAATCGATTTGTGGGGTCCTACAATGAGCAGTTCTTC. The V gene is TRBV27, the J gene TRBJ2-1; no clear D gene. This CDR3 has 15 residues. V was cut by 7 bases and J by 1 base, with 14 bases left in between. Germline-derived CDR1 and CDR2 are MNHEY and SMNVEV (reference sequence).

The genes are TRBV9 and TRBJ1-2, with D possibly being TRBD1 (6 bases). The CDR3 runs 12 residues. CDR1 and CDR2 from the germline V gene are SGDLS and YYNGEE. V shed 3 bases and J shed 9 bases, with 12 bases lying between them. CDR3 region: CASSENRDRYTF. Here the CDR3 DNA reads TGTGCCAGCAGCGAGAACAGGGACCGCTACACCTTC.